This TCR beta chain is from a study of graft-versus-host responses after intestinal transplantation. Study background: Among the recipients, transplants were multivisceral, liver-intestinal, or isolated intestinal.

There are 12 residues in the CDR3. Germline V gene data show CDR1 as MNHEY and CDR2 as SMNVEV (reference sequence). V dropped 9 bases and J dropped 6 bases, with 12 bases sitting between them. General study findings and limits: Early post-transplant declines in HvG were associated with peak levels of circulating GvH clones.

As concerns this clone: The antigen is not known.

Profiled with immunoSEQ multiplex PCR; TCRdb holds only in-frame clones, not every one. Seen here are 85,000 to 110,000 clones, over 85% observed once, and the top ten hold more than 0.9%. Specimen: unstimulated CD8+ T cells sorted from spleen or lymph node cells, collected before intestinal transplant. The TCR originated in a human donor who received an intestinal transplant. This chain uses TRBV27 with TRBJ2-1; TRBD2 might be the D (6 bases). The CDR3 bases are TGTGCCAGTGGACTCGGGGGCAATGAGCAGTTCTTC. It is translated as CASGLGGNEQFF.